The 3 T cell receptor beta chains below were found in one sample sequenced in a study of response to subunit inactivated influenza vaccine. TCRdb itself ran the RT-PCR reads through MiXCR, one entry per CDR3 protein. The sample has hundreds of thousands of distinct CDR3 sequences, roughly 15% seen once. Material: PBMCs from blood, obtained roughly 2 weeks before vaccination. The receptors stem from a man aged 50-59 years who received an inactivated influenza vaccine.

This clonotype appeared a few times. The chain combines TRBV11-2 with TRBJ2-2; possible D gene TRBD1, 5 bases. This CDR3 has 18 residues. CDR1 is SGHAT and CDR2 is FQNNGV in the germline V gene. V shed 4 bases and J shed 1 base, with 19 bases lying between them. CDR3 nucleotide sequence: TGTGCCAGCAGCTCACTTAGGGGCTCGCAAGGGAACACCGGGGAGCTGTTTTTT. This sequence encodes CASSSLRGSQGNTGELFF.

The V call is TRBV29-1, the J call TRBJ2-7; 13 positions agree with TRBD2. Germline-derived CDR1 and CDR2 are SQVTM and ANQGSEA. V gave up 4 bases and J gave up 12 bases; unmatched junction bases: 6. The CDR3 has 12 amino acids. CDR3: CSVGLAGGRLYF. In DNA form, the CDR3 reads TGCAGCGTTGGACTAGCGGGAGGTCGGTTGTACTTC.

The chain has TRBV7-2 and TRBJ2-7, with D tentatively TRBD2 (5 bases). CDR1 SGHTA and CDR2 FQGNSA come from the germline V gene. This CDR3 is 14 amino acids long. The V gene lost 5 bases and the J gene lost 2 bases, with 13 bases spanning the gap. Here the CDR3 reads CASSPPGVAYEQYF. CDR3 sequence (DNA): TGTGCCAGCAGCCCGCCCGGGGTCGCCTACGAGCAGTACTTC.